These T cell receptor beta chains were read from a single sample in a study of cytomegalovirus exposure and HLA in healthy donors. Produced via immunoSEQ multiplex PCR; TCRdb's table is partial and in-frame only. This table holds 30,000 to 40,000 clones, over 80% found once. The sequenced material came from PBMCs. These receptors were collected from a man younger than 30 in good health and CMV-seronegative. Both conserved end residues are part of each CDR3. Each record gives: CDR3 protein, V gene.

CDR3: CASSLDPVDTQYF; V: TRBV11-2
CDR3: CASSLGPGGTQYF; V: TRBV7-6
CDR3: CASSRTGANYGYTF; V: TRBV27
CDR3: CASRRSYYQETQYF; V: TRBV2
CDR3: CASRSAGGVNEQFF; V: TRBV27
CDR3: CASSLGAGGGETQYF; V: TRBV5-1
CDR3: CASSAKGTGAEAFF; V: TRBV13
CDR3: CASSLDGDSSYNEQFF; V: TRBV5-1
CDR3: CASSQERTGVGYGYTF; V: TRBV6-1
CDR3: CASSLEASGSPLHF; V: TRBV7-9
CDR3: CAWSLTPTSALDNEQFF; V: TRBV30
CDR3: CAISPGQGYEQYF; V: TRBV10-3
CDR3: CSVSLMTEVRNTIYF; V: TRBV29-1
CDR3: CASSYSELAGELFF; V: TRBV6-5
CDR3: CASSPTATYEQYF; V: TRBV18
CDR3: CASSFFGQEDHSGNTIYF; V: TRBV28
CDR3: CASSLPDSPYNEQFF; V: TRBV18
CDR3: CASSERGQTEKLFF; V: TRBV10-2
CDR3: CASSKVLAGVLNTDTQYF; V: TRBV4-1
CDR3: CASSLRGDRGRGEKLFF; V: TRBV27
CDR3: CASSLDVGANPIPQLTQHF; V: TRBV5-5
CDR3: CAWSVGGRGQETQYF; V: TRBV30
CDR3: CASSFVAASPLHF; V: TRBV11-2
CDR3: CASSLGSGATGELFF; V: TRBV7-3
CDR3: CASMASGEQFF; V: TRBV19
CDR3: CASCVTSGGVSTGELFF; V: TRBV4-2
CDR3: CASSVRGTFTDTQYF; V: TRBV13
CDR3: CASSMSRIGSGGYTF; V: TRBV19
CDR3: CASSFASGSGNTQYF; V: TRBV7-9
CDR3: CASSRAGSGLAAHTDTQYF; V: TRBV18
CDR3: CASSLVQGTNTEAFF; V: TRBV7-8
CDR3: CASSLVGGQNQETQYF; V: TRBV7-9
CDR3: CATREGTEAFF; V: TRBV27
CDR3: CASSLLAGGITGELFF; V: TRBV5-1
CDR3: CASTGAYEQYF; V: TRBV6-1
CDR3: CASNLRINEKLFF; V: TRBV19
CDR3: CASSVWDRGGNEQFF; V: TRBV9
CDR3: CSAAYNYGYTF; V: TRBV29-1
CDR3: CAWRGGQGAQTSTDTQYF; V: TRBV30
CDR3: CASSSGLGKETQYF; V: TRBV14
CDR3: CASSPAARGGYTF; V: TRBV19
CDR3: CASSDGTGGNQPQHF; V: TRBV6-6
CDR3: CASSLGYGTGDGYTF; V: TRBV7-9
CDR3: CASSKRDCPWAYNEQFF; V: TRBV21-1
CDR3: CASSQEGQGAYEQYF; V: TRBV14
CDR3: CASSLALAGTYEQYF; V: TRBV11-2
CDR3: CSVEWSDGYTF; V: TRBV29-1
CDR3: CASSLDGTGGHGYTF; V: TRBV7-9
CDR3: CASSDRGGYGYTF; V: TRBV19
CDR3: CASSDYRGRVPHAAFF; V: TRBV9